The 13 T cell receptor beta chains below were found in one sample sequenced in a study of early T cells in non-severe SARS-CoV-2 infection. One entry per CDR3 protein results from TCRdb running MiXCR on the 5' RACE reads. The repertoire holds approximately 83,000 distinct CDR3 sequences, with about an eighth as singletons. Sequences were obtained from whole blood. The receptors shown here come from an adult who was a healthcare worker with PCR-confirmed SARS-CoV-2 infection or an uninfected control (not recorded which).

In this sample, this clonotype turned up a few times. J is TRBJ2-1 and V is TRBV4-1; 8 bases align to TRBD2. The V gene end was trimmed by 6 bases and the J gene end by 6 bases; junction bases not matched to a gene: 10. In germline, CDR1 is MGHRA, CDR2 YSYEKL. CDR3 length: 15 amino acids. Here the CDR3 DNA reads TGCGCCAGCAGGACCACCGGGACTAGTCTCAATGAGCAGTTCTTC. It codes for CASRTTGTSLNEQFF.

V and J are TRBV11-2 and TRBJ1-5; tentatively, D is TRBD1 (5 bases). V was clipped by 0 bases and J by 2 bases, with 5 bases between them. The CDR3 extends over 14 amino acids. Germline V gene data show CDR1 as SGHAT and CDR2 as FQNNGV. CDR3 bases: TGTGCCAGCAGCTTAGACAGGGGCAATCAGCCCCAGCATTTT. Protein sequence: CASSLDRGNQPQHF.

Points on this clonotype: Since a much larger clone is just one base distant, this may be a read error. Because the CDR3 is missing its conserved closing phenylalanine or tryptophan, this is likely a read error. The rearrangement joins TRBV11-2 to TRBJ2-5; 7 bases are a match to TRBD2. With V trimmed by 5 bases and J by 5 bases, 11 bases remained unmatched. The CDR3 extends over 15 amino acids. Germline V CDR1 and CDR2: SGHAT, FQNNGV. This CDR3 reads CASSRLAALGETQYI. CDR3 DNA sequence: TGTGCCAGCAGCCGTCTAGCGGCCCTTGGGGAGACCCAGTACATC.

V usage is TRBV6-1 and J usage is TRBJ1-6, with D perhaps TRBD1 (6 bases). This CDR3 contains 14 residues. Per germline, CDR1 MNHNS and CDR2 SASEGT. Deletions cut 6 bases from V and 9 bases from J, with 15 bases between. This CDR3 reads CASSDRKGGSPLHF. For the CDR3, the DNA is TGTGCCAGCAGCGACAGGAAAGGGGGTTCACCCCTCCACTTT.

This clonotype was detected many times. The V gene is TRBV24-1, the J gene TRBJ2-3; D gene unclear. The CDR3 runs 15 residues. CDR1 is KGHDR and CDR2 is SFDVKD in the germline V gene. Trimming left V 0 bases short and J 1 base short, with 7 bases between. The CDR3 loop is CATSDLTRGTDTQYF. The CDR3 DNA follows: TGTGCCACCAGTGATTTGACAAGGGGCACAGATACGCAGTATTTT.

The chain joins TRBV29-1 to TRBJ1-2; D perhaps matches TRBD1 (5 bases). V was trimmed by 4 bases and J by 2 bases, leaving 5 bases between them. The CDR3 has 11 amino acids. Germline V gene data show CDR1 as SQVTM and CDR2 as ANQGSEA. CDR3 coding DNA: TGCAGCGTTGCAGGGAACTATGGCTACACCTTC. Translating it yields CSVAGNYGYTF. Together with reference TRBV29-1 and TRBJ1-2, the CDR3 gives the full variable domain: SAVISQKPSRDICQRGTSLTIQCQVDSQVTMMFWYRQQPGQSLTLIATANQGSEATYESGFVIDKFPISRPNLTFSTLTVSNMSPEDSSIYLCSVAGNYGYTFGSGTRLTVV.

The rearrangement uses TRBV27 and TRBJ1-1; 7 bases line up with TRBD1. CDR3 size: 14 residues. Trimming removed 6 bases from V and 3 bases from J; junction bases left unmatched: 7. CDR1 MNHEY and CDR2 SMNVEV come from the germline V gene (reference sequence). CDR3 in amino acids: CASRPGQVDTEAFF. CDR3 DNA sequence: TGTGCCAGCAGACCCGGACAGGTCGACACTGAAGCTTTCTTT.

The chain links TRBV12-3 or TRBV12-4 to TRBJ2-2; 12 nucleotides align to TRBD2. V was pared by 5 bases and J by 1 base, with 11 bases of the junction left unmatched. This CDR3 region has 19 residues. The CDR3 DNA follows: TGTGCCAGCAGTCCGGGACTAGCGGGCTTCCCTCGGAACACCGGGGAGCTGTTTTTT. Translating gives CASSPGLAGFPRNTGELFF.

This clonotype was detected only a few times. The CDR3 reads CASSISQAQRGEAFF. CDR3 DNA sequence: TGTGCCAGTAGTATATCCCAGGCCCAACGGGGAGAAGCTTTCTTT. V usage is TRBV19 and J usage is TRBJ1-1, with D uncertain. V lost 2 bases and J lost 8, with 18 bases in between. The CDR3 has 15 residues. The germline gives CDR1 LNHDA, CDR2 SQIVND (reference sequence).

This clonotype was picked up many times. The rearrangement links TRBV12-3 or TRBV12-4 to TRBJ2-1, with TRBD2 identical over 7 bases. V lost 2 bases and J lost 8; bases outside the gene matches: 12. This CDR3 has 16 amino acids. The DNA of the CDR3 is TGTGCCAGCAGTTTATTCGCGGGAGCAGGAGTAGATGAGCAGTTCTTC. Its protein is CASSLFAGAGVDEQFF.

This clonotype was seen repeatedly, ten times or more. The genes are TRBV15 and TRBJ1-6; no clear D gene. Trimming cost V 0 bases and J 14 bases, with 11 bases left between them. Germline values: CDR1 LNHNV, CDR2 YYDKDF (reference sequence). The CDR3 consists of 13 residues. CDR3 amino acids: CATSRDNPRALHF. The CDR3 nucleotides read TGTGCCACCAGCAGAGATAATCCGAGGGCCCTCCACTTT.

A few counts support this clonotype. The chain combines TRBV7-9 with TRBJ2-7; TRBD2 matches 7 bases. Germline-derived CDR1 and CDR2 are SEHNR and FQNEAQ (reference sequence). The J segment lost 3 bases and the V segment lost 1 base, leaving 3 bases of the junction unmatched. The CDR3 has 14 amino acids. Here the CDR3 reads CASSLGSGLYEQYF. DNA of the CDR3: TGTGCCAGCAGCTTAGGTAGCGGGCTCTACGAGCAGTACTTC.

In this sample, this clonotype turned up a few times. This chain links TRBV4-1 with TRBJ2-1; no definite D call. Trimming removed 0 bases at V and 2 bases at J, with 8 bases between. The CDR3 has 15 residues. Germline loops: CDR1 MGHRA, CDR2 YSYEKL. The CDR3 loop is CASSQDRPTYNEQFF. The DNA of the CDR3 is TGCGCCAGCAGCCAAGATCGCCCGACCTACAATGAGCAGTTCTTC.